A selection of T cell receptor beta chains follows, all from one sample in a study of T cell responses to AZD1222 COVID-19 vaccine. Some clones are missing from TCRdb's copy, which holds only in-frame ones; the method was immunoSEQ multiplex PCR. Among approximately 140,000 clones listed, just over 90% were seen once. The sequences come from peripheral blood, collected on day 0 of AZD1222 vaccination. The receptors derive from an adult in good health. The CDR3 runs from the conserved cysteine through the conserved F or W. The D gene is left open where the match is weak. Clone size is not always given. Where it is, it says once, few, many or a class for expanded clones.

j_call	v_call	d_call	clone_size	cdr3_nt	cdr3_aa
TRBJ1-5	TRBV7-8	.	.	TGTGCCAGCAGCTTCAGGACAAATCAGCCCCAGCATTTT	CASSFRTNQPQHF
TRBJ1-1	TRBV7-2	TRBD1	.	TGTGCCAGCAGCTTAAAAGGGGGCGGCACTGAAGCTTTCTTT	CASSLKGGGTEAFF
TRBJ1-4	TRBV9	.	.	TGTGCCAGCAGCCCTCAGAGGGGTAGATATAATGAAAAACTGTTTTTT	CASSPQRGRYNEKLFF
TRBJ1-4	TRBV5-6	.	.	TGTGCCAGCAGCTTGACCGGGTCGGGTACTAGTGAAAAACTGTTTTTT	CASSLTGSGTSEKLFF
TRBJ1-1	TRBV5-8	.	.	TGTGCCAGCAGCTTGGGGGGGCTCGGTCGCACTGAAGCTTTCTTT	CASSLGGLGRTEAFF
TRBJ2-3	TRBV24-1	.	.	TGTGCCACCAGTGATCGGAGGGTCGCAGATACGCAGTATTTT	CATSDRRVADTQYF
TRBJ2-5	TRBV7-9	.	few	TGTGCCAGCAGCCCATTCGGAGGGCAAGAGACCCAGTACTTC	CASSPFGGQETQYF
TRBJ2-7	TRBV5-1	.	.	TGCGCCAGCAGCTTGGATGACAGGAGTTTGGGGTACGAGCAGTACTTC	CASSLDDRSLGYEQYF
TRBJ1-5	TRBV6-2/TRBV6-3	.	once	TGTGCCAGCAGTTACGACGAATATAGCAATCAGCCCCAGCATTTT	CASSYDEYSNQPQHF
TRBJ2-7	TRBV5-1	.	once	TGCGCCAGCAGCTTACAGGGATACGAGCAGTACTTC	CASSLQGYEQYF
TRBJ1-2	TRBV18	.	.	TGTGCCAGCTCAGATCGTGAGGGGTATGGCTACACCTTC	CASSDREGYGYTF
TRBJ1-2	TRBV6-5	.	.	TGTGCCAGCCCCGCCCCCACTACCTATGGCTACACCTTC	CASPAPTTYGYTF
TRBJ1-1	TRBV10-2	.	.	TGCGCCAGCAGTGAGTCGATTTCCGGGGGTCGAGAAGCTTTCTTT	CASSESISGGREAFF
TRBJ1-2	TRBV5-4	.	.	TGTGCCAGCAGCTTGGAGGCAGGGAACTATGGCTACACCTTC	CASSLEAGNYGYTF
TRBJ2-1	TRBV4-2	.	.	TGTGCCAGCAGCCACCGGCCGCACTCCTACAATGAGCAGTTCTTC	CASSHRPHSYNEQFF
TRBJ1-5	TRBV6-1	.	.	TGTGCCAGCAGTGAGCTGGCACTCTTTAGCAATCAGCCCCAGCATTTT	CASSELALFSNQPQHF
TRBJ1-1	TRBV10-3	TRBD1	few	TGTGCCATCAGTGAGATACAGGGGGCGCGAATTCGAACTGAAGCTTTCTTT	CAISEIQGARIRTEAFF
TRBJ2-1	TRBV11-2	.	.	TGTGCCAGCAGCTTTGAGGGATTCTCCTACAATGAGCAGTTCTTC	CASSFEGFSYNEQFF
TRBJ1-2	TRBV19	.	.	TGTGCCAGTAGTATATGGGGGGCGAATGGCTACACCTTC	CASSIWGANGYTF
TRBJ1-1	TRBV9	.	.	TGTGCCAGCAGCCCTTACGTGGGGGGGAACACTGAAGCTTTCTTT	CASSPYVGGNTEAFF
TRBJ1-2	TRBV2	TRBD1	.	TGTGCCAGCACCCCGGACAGGGTCGTTGGCTACACCTTC	CASTPDRVVGYTF
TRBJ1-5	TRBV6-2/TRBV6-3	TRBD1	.	TGTGCCAGCAGTTACTTGGGGACAGGGTCGGGCCAGCCCCAGCATTTT	CASSYLGTGSGQPQHF
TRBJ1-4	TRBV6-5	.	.	TGTGCCAGCAGTTACGGGCAGGTCAATGAAAAACTGTTTTTT	CASSYGQVNEKLFF
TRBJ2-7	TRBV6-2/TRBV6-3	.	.	TGTGCCAGCAGCTTCAGCGGGTCCTTCTCCTACGAGCAGTACTTC	CASSFSGSFSYEQYF
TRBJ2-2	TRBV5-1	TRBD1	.	TGCGCCAGCAGCTTGGTTGACAGGGGGAACACCGGGGAGCTGTTTTTT	CASSLVDRGNTGELFF
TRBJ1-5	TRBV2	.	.	TGTGCCAGCAGTACTTCCGGGCCGCCGAAGCCCCAGCATTTT	CASSTSGPPKPQHF
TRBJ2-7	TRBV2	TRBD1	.	TGTGCCAGCTGGACAGGGGGCGGCGAGCAGTACTTC	CASWTGGGEQYF
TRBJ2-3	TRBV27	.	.	TGTGCCAGCCCTGAAAAAGATACGCAGTATTTT	CASPEKDTQYF
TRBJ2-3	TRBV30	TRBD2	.	TGTGCCTGTAGCGGGAGGGGATCTAGCACAGATACGCAGTATTTT	CACSGRGSSTDTQYF
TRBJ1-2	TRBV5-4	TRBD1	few	TGTGCCAGCAGGGGCCCCCGGGACAGGGCGTATGGCTACACCTTC	CASRGPRDRAYGYTF
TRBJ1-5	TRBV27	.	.	TGTGCCAGCCGGCCGGGGAGAGATCAGCCCCAGCATTTT	CASRPGRDQPQHF
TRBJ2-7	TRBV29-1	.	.	TGCAGCGCCGGGGACATCTACGAGCAGTACTTC	CSAGDIYEQYF
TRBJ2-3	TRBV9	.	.	TGTGCCAGCAGCCGTTCGGGGAGCACAGATACGCAGTATTTT	CASSRSGSTDTQYF
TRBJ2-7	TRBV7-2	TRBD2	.	TGTGCCAGCAGCCTTAGCGGGGGGGATTACGAGCAGTACTTC	CASSLSGGDYEQYF
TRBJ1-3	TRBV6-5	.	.	TGTGCCAGCAGTAGCACAGCGAACTCTGGAAACACCATATATTTT	CASSSTANSGNTIYF
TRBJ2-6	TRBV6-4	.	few	TGTGCCAGCAGTGACTCTGACTCTGGGGCCAACGTCCTGACTTTC	CASSDSDSGANVLTF
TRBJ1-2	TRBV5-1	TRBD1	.	TGCGCCAGCAGCATATCCGGGACAGCCTATGGCTACACCTTC	CASSISGTAYGYTF
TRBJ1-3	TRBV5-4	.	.	TGTGCCAGCAGCTTGGGCGACTCTGGAAACACCATATATTTT	CASSLGDSGNTIYF
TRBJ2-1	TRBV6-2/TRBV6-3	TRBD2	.	TGTGCCAGCAGTTACGGACCCCTAGCGGGGGGGAACAATGAGCAGTTCTTC	CASSYGPLAGGNNEQFF
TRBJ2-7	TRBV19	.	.	TGTGCCAGTAGTATCCTCCTTCCCGGGCCGGGGGAGCAGTACTTC	CASSILLPGPGEQYF
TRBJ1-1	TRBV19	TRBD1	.	TGTGCCAGTAGGGCGACAGGGTACACTGAAGCTTTCTTT	CASRATGYTEAFF
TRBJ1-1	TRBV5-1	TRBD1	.	TGCGCCAGCAGCTTGGTGGGACAGGGGAACACTGAAGCTTTCTTT	CASSLVGQGNTEAFF
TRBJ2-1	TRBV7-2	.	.	TGTGCCAGCAGCTTAGTTGGGGGTTCCTCGGATGAGCAGTTCTTC	CASSLVGGSSDEQFF
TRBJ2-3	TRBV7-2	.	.	TGTGCCAGCAGCTTAGTAGCTAGCAGGCCAGATACGCAGTATTTT	CASSLVASRPDTQYF
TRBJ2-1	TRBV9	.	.	TGTGCCAGCAGCGTACTCTCTGACTCCTACAATGAGCAGTTCTTC	CASSVLSDSYNEQFF
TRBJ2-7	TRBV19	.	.	TGTGCCAGTAGTATAGGGGCGGGCTACGAGCAGTACTTC	CASSIGAGYEQYF
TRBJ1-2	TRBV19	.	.	TGTGCCAGTAGTATATCTCAGGTCCTAGACAATGGCTACACCTTC	CASSISQVLDNGYTF
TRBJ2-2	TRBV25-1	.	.	TGTGCCAGCAGTGAATACGGCGGGGTGAACACCGGGGAGCTGTTTTTT	CASSEYGGVNTGELFF
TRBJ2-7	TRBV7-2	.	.	TGTGCCAGCAGCCTATTGGGGACACAGTGGGTGCACTACGAGCAGTACTTC	CASSLLGTQWVHYEQYF
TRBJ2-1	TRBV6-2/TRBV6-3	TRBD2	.	TGTGCCAGCAGTAGTCTAGCGGGAGGAGTTAATGAGCAGTTCTTC	CASSSLAGGVNEQFF